This T cell receptor (beta chain) originates from a study of T-cell memory formation after mild COVID-19. The study, taken as a whole, reports: Detection of some responders pre-infection suggested pre-existing cross-reactive memory T cells participated. Among CD4+ contracting clones, most were CM and EM, and CD8+ ones EMRA.

Comments on this clonotype: The antigen is not known.

TCRdb recomputed calls from the 5' RACE reads with MiXCR, one row per CDR3 protein. The repertoire holds about 320,000 distinct CDR3 sequences, with roughly an eighth as singletons. The material sequenced was PBMCs or a T cell subset sorted from them (not recorded which). The sequence derives from a man between 18 and 29 years old who had mild COVID-19 (a few samples of this study predate the infection). Cell type and time point are not known.

The CDR3 DNA follows: TGCGCCAGCAGCCAAGGCGCCACGGCGTCTAGAGATACGCAGTATTTT. Translated, it gives CASSQGATASRDTQYF. The chain recombines TRBV4-3 with TRBJ2-3, with no clear D. The CDR3 is 16 residues long. Germline V gene lookup returns CDR1 LGHNA and CDR2 YSLEER. Trimming left V 1 base short and J 5 bases short, with 16 bases between.